The sequence of this T cell receptor (beta chain) was determined in a study of blood T cell repertoires in COVID-19. Study processing details: Estimation of nucleated cell counts was performed using reference gene primer amplification. Produced via immunoSEQ multiplex PCR; TCRdb's table is partial and in-frame only. The DNA gave D and trimming, while V, J and clone size come from that table. The data contain 300,000 to 400,000 clones, roughly 90% of them singletons. The V and J ends lost 7 bases and 4 bases respectively, with 14 bases between them. The CDR3 length is 14 residues. CDR1 and CDR2 from the germline V gene are SNHLY and FYNNEI.

Sequencing was done on a sample of peripheral blood. The gene calls are TRBV2 and TRBJ1-3, with D tentatively TRBD1 (6 bases). The receptor's source is a young woman with COVID-19, enrolled during active disease. This chain's CDR3 is CASNPGESGNTIYF. For the CDR3, the DNA is TGTGCCAGCAACCCAGGGGAATCGGGAAACACCATATATTTT.